The source of this TCR beta chain is a study of blood T cell repertoires in COVID-19. Data came from immunoSEQ multiplex PCR; TCRdb stores just in-frame clones and leaves some out. The data show 140,000 to 150,000 clones, about nine tenths seen once. Per the germline V gene, CDR1 is MNHNS and CDR2 is SASEGT. V was clipped by 3 bases and J by 11 bases, with 14 bases between them. The CDR3 is 14 amino acids. This receptor was taken from a man in his sixties who had recovered from COVID-19. Sequencing was performed on PBMCs or T cells enriched from blood (not recorded which). The chain is built from TRBV6-1 and TRBJ1-6, with no clear D. CDR3 sequence: CASSDRLRGPPLHF. In DNA, the CDR3 is TGTGCCAGCAGTGACCGGCTCCGGGGTCCACCCCTCCACTTT.